This TCR beta chain was observed in a study of cytomegalovirus exposure and HLA in healthy donors. Study-wide context: The roughly 110 validation repertoires were reported in a later analysis to have been generated on the same platform as the roughly 630 first-cohort repertoires.

Study-wide results and limits: There were some public TCRs occurring in many donors, but most TCR sequences were rare. As was reported, the classifier diagnosed cytomegalovirus status with high specificity and sensitivity.

About this clone: What it recognizes is unknown.

Produced via immunoSEQ multiplex PCR; TCRdb's table is partial and in-frame only. Among under 150,000 clones listed, 85% to 90% were seen once. There are 15 residues in the CDR3. With 2 bases clipped from V and 10 bases from J, the junction kept 11 bases outside the gene matches. Germline values: CDR1 WSHSY, CDR2 SAAADI. The J gene is TRBJ2-5, the V gene TRBV10-2; 9 nucleotides agree with TRBD2. Material: PBMCs. The clonotype was recovered from a man aged 18 to 30 in good health and CMV-seropositive. The CDR3: CASSEVGGGAVRQYF. CDR3 in DNA: TGCGCCAGCAGTGAGGTCGGCGGGGGGGCCGTTCGCCAGTACTTC.